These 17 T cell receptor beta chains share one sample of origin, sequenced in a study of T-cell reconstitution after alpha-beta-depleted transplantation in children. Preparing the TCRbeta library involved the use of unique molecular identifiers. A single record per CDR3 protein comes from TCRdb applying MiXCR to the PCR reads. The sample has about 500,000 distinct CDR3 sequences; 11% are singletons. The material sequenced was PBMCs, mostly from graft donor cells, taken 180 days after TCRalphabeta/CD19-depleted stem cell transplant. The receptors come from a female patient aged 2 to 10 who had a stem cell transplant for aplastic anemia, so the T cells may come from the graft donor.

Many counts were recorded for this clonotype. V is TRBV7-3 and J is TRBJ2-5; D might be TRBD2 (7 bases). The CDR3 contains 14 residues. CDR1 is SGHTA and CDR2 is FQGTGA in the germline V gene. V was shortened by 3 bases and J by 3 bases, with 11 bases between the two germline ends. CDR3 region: CASSFGGREETQYF. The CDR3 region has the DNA TGTGCCAGCAGCTTCGGGGGGCGGGAAGAGACCCAGTACTTC.

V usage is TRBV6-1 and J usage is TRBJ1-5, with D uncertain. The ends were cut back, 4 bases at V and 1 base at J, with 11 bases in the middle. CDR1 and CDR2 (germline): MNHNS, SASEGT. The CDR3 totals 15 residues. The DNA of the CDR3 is TGTGCCAGCAGTGGGGGTTGGGGAAGCAATCAGCCCCAGCATTTT. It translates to CASSGGWGSNQPQHF.

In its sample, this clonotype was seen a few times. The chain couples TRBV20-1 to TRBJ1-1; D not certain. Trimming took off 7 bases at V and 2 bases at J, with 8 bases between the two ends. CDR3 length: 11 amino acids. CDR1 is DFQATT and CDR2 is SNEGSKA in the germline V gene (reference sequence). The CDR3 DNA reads TGCAGTGGAGAGGATAACACTGAAGCTTTCTTT. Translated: CSGEDNTEAFF.

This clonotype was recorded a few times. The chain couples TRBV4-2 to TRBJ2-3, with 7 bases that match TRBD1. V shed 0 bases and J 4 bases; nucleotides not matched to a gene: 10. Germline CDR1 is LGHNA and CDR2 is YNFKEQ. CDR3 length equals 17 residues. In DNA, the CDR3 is TGTGCCAGCAGCCAAGATAGGTGGGACAGACCTTCAGATACGCAGTATTTT. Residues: CASSQDRWDRPSDTQYF.

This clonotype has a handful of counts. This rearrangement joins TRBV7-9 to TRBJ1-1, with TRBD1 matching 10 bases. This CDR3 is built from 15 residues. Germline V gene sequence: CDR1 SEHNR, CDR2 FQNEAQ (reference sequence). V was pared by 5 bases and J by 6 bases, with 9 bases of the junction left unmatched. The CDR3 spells CASSPTDRGLSEAFF. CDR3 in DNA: TGTGCCAGCAGCCCCACCGACAGGGGGCTGTCTGAAGCTTTCTTT.

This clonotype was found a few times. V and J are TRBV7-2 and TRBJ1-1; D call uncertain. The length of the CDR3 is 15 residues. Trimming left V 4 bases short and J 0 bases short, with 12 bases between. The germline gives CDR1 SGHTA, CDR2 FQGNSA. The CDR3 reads CASSYNTPLNTEAFF. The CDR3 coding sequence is TGTGCCAGCAGCTACAATACCCCGCTGAACACTGAAGCTTTCTTT.

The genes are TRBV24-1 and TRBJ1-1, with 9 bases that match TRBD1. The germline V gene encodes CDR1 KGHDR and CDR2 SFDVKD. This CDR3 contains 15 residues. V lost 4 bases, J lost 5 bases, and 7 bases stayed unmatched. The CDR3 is CATSDPGQGRTEAFF. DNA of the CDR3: TGTGCCACCAGTGACCCGGGACAGGGAAGGACTGAAGCTTTCTTT.

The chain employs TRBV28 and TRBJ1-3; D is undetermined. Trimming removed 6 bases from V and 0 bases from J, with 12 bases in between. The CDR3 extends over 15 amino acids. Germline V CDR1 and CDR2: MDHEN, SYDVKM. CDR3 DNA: TGTGCCAGCAGAAGTGGGAGAGTCTCTGGAAACACCATATATTTT. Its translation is CASRSGRVSGNTIYF.

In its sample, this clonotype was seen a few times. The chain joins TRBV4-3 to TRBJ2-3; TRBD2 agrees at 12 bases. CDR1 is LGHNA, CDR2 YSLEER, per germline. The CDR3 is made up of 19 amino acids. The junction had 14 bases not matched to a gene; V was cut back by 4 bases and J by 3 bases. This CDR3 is CASSLRSSGRAFSTDTQYF. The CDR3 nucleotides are TGCGCCAGCAGCCTGAGATCTAGCGGGAGGGCGTTTAGTACAGATACGCAGTATTTT.

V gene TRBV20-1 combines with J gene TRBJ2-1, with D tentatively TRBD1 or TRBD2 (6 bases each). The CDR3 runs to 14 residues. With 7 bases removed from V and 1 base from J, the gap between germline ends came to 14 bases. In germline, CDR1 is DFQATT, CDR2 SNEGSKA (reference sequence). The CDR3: CSGRGGTSYNEQFF. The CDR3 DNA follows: TGCAGTGGGAGAGGCGGGACATCCTACAATGAGCAGTTCTTC.

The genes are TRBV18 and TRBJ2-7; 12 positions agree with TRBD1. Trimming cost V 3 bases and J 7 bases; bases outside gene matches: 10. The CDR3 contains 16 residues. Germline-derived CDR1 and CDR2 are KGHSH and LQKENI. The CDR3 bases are TGTGCCAGCTCACCTCAACCGGGACAGGGGGCGAGGGAGCAGTACGTC. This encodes CASSPQPGQGAREQYV.

The DNA for the CDR3 is TGTGCCACCAGCAGTCGACTAGCGGGAGTTCTCGAGCAGTACTTC. This codes for CATSSRLAGVLEQYF. The rearrangement uses TRBV15 and TRBJ2-7, with 12 bases that match TRBD2. Losses at the gene ends were 3 bases for V and 6 bases for J; bases not matched to a gene: 6. The CDR3 totals 15 residues. Germline lookup yields CDR1 LNHNV and CDR2 YYDKDF (reference sequence).

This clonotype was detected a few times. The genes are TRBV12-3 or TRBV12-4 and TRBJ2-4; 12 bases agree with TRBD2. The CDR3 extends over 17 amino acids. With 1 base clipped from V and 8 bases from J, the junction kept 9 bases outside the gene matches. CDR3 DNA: TGTGCCAGCAGTTTAGGCGCCCGACTAGCGGGAGTAGACATTCAGTACTTC. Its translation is CASSLGARLAGVDIQYF.

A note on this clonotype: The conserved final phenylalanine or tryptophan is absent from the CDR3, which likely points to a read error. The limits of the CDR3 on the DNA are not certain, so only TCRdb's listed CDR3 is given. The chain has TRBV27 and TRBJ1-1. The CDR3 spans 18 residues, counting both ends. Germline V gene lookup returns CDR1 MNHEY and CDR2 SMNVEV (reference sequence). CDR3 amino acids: CASSIYFHEGGLGSSVFL.

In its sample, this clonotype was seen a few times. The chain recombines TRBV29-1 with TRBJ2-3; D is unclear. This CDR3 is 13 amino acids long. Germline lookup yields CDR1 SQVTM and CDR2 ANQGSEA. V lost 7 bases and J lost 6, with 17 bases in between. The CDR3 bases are TGCAGCGGAGTGCCCGTTGTTTCCGATACGCAGTATTTT. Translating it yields CSGVPVVSDTQYF.

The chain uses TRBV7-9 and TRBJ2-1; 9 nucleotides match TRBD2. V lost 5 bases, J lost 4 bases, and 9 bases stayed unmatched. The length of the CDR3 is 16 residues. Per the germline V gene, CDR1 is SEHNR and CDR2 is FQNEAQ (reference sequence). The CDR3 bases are TGTGCCAGCAGCGCTAAAGGCCTAGCGGGATACAATGAGCAGTTCTTC. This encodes CASSAKGLAGYNEQFF. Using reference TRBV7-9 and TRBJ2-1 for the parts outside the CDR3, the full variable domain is DTGVSQNPRHKITKRGQNVTFRCDPISEHNRLYWYRQTLGQGPEFLTYFQNEAQLEKSRLLSDRFSAERPKGSFSTLEIQRTEQGDSAMYLCASSAKGLAGYNEQFFGPGTRLTVL.

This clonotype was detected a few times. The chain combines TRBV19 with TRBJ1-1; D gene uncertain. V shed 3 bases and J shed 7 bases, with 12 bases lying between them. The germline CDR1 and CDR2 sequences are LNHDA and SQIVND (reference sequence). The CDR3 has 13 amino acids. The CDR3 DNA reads TGTGCCAGTAGTATTGGCCGGGGAAATGAAGCTTTCTTT. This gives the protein CASSIGRGNEAFF.